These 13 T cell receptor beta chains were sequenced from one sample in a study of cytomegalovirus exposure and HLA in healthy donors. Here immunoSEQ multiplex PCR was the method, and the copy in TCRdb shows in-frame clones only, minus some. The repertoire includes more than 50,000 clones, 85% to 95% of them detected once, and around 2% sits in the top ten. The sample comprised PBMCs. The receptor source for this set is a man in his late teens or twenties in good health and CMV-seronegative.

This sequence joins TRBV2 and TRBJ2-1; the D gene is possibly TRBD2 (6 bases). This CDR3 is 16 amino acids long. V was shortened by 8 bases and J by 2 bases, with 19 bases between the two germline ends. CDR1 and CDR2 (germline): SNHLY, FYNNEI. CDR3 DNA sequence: TGTGCCAGCTTCGGGGGTTCGGACATGGCCTACAATGAGCAGTTCTTC. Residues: CASFGGSDMAYNEQFF.

The CDR3 coding sequence is TGTGCCAGCAGCTTGGTTTTAGCGGGGCACACAGATACGCAGTATTTT. It specifies CASSLVLAGHTDTQYF. The chain couples TRBV5-4 to TRBJ2-3, with TRBD2 identical over 8 bases. The CDR3 is made up of 16 amino acids. Germline V CDR1 and CDR2: SGHNT, YYREEE (reference sequence). V dropped 0 bases and J dropped 2; count of bases not matched to a gene: 5.

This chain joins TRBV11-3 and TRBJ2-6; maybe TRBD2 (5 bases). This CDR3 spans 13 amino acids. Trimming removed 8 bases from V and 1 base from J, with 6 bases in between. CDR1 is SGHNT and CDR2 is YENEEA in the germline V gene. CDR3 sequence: CASEGSGANVLTF. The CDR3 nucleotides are TGTGCCAGCGAGGGTTCTGGGGCCAACGTCCTGACTTTC. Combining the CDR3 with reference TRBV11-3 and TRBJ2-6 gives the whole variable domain EAGVVQSPRYKIIEKKQPVAFWCNPISGHNTLYWYLQNLGQGPELLIRYENEEAVDDSQLPKDRFSAERLKGVDSTLKIQPAELGDSAVYLCASEGSGANVLTFGAGSRLTVL.

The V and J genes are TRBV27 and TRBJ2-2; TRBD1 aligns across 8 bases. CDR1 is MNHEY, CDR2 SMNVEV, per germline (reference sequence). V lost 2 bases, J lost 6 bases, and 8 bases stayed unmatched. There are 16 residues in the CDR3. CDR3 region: CASSLVAGGASGELFF. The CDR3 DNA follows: TGTGCCAGCAGTTTAGTGGCAGGGGGCGCGTCCGGGGAGCTGTTTTTT.

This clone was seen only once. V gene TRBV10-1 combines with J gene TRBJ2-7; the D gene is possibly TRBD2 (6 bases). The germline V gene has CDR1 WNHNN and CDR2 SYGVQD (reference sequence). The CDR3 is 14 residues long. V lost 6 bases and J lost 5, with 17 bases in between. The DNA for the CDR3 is TGCGCCAGCAGCCAGAGCGGCCGGGAGAACGAGCAGTACTTC. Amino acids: CASSQSGRENEQYF.

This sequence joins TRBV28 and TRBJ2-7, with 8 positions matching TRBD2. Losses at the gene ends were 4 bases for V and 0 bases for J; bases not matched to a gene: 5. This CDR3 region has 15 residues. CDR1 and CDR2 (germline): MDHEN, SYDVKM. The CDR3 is CASSSYGGGSYEQYF. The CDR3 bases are TGTGCCAGCAGTTCCTACGGGGGGGGCTCCTACGAGCAGTACTTC.

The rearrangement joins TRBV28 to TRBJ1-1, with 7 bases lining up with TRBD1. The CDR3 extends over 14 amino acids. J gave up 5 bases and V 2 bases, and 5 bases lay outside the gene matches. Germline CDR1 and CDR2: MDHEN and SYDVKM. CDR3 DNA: TGTGCCAGCAGTTTAGAGGGGGCAAAGACTGAAGCTTTCTTT. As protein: CASSLEGAKTEAFF.

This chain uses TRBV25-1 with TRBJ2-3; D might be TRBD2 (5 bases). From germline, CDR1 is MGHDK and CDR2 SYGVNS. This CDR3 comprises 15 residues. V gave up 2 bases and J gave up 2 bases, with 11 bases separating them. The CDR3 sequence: CASSEGSLITDTQYF. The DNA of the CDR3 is TGTGCCAGCAGTGAAGGGAGTCTCATCACAGATACGCAGTATTTT.

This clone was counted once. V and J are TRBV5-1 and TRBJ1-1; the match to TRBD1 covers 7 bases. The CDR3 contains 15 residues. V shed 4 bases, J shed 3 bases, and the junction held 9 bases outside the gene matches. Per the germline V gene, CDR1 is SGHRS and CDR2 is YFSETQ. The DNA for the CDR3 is TGCGCCAGCAGCGACAGGGAGGAATGGGACACTGAAGCTTTCTTT. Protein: CASSDREEWDTEAFF.

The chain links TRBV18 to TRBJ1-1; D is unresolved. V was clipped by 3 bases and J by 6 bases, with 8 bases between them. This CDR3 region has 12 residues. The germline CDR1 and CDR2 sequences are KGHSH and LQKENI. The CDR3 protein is CASSPAGPEAFF. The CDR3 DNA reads TGTGCCAGCTCACCGGCAGGCCCTGAAGCTTTCTTT.

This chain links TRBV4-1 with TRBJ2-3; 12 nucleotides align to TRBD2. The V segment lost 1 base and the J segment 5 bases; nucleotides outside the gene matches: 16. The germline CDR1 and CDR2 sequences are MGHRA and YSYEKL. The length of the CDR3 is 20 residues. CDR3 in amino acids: CASSQGRLAGGPSGGDTQYF. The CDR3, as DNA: TGCGCCAGCAGCCAAGGTCGGCTAGCGGGAGGGCCTAGTGGAGGAGATACGCAGTATTTT.

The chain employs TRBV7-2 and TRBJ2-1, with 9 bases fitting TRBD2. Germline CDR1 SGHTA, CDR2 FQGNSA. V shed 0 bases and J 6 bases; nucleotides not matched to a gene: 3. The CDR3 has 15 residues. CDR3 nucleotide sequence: TGTGCCAGCAGCTTAGCTCGGACTAGCGTCAATGAGCAGTTCTTC. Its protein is CASSLARTSVNEQFF.

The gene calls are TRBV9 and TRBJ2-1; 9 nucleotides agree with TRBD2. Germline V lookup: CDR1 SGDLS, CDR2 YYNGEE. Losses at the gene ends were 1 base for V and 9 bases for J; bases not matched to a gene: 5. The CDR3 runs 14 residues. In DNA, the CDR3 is TGTGCCAGCAGCGTAAGCGGGAGGCCTCCTGAGCAGTTCTTC. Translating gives CASSVSGRPPEQFF.